The clone carrying this TCR beta chain was recorded at least ten times. The antigen is undetermined. The sample belongs to a study of T cell repertoires in cytomegalovirus infection. Turning to the study itself: It was the public TCR beta signatures that indicated both CMV infection and matching HLA type. The study, taken as a whole, reports: CMV-specific HLA-C-restricted TCR beta clonotypes dominated the ex vivo response. Cumulative public TCR beta family frequency identified carriers of CMV plus the relevant HLA.

V shed 6 bases and J shed 6 bases, with 19 bases lying between them. From germline, CDR1 is ENHRY and CDR2 SYGVKD. This CDR3 comprises 15 residues. MiXCR, applied by TCRdb to the reads, yields one record per CDR3 protein. The sample has approximately 490,000 distinct CDR3 sequences; 11% are singletons. V usage is TRBV10-3 and J usage is TRBJ2-3; weak D call: TRBD2 (5 bases). The sample consisted of PBMCs. This clonotype was sampled from a human donor in good health (CMV status not recorded). Some clones in this sample may be carry-over from other donors' samples. The CDR3, as DNA: TGTGCCATCAGCTCCAGCGGAACACGAACGGATACGCAGTATTTT. This codes for CAISSSGTRTDTQYF.